This T cell receptor (beta chain) was retrieved from a study of Tregs in tolerant kidney transplant recipients. Using immunoSEQ multiplex PCR, the repertoire was profiled, and TCRdb retains in-frame clones only, with some absent. The sample consists of some 74,000 clones, less than 95% of them appearing once. V lost 3 bases, J lost 6 bases, and 12 bases lay in between. The CDR3 covers 15 residues. The germline gives CDR1 SEHNR, CDR2 FQNEAQ (reference sequence). Thawed PBMCs were FACS-sorted into unstimulated CD4+CD25+CD127- regulatory T cells, CD4+CD25- non-regulatory cells, CD4 and CD8 cells. Before regulatory T cell sorting, thawed PBMCs rested overnight at 37°C in about 190 IU/ml IL-2. Study findings and constraints: Nucleotide sequences could not be compared across some patients' samples due to primer changes. Activated donor B cell expansion appeared to reveal the most relevant donor-specific TCRbeta repertoire.

Turning to this clone: The antigen is not known.

The sequencing used Tregs from blood, collected before the transplant. The V and J genes are TRBV7-9 and TRBJ1-6, with TRBD1 as a possible D gene (6 bases). This TCR was recovered from a human donor who received a combined kidney and bone marrow transplant. CDR3 coding DNA: TGTGCCAGCAGCTTTGGGGGCCGTGGTAATTCACCCCTCCACTTT. Translation gives CASSFGGRGNSPLHF.